The T cell receptor beta chain described here comes from a study of OX40 agonist ivuxolimab in advanced cancers. Overall study: Ivuxolimab, which patients received intravenously every 2 weeks, was dosed at 0.01 to 10 mg/kg. Hepatocellular carcinoma, melanoma, renal cell or head and neck cancer was diagnosed in the dose-escalation patients.

TCRdb's copy holds only in-frame clones and misses some; the assay was immunoSEQ multiplex PCR. The sample has over 80,000 clones; approximately 80% are singletons. General study results and limits: Both blood CD4+ and CD8+ T cells showed clonal growth by week 6 at 0.1 to 3.0 mg/kg.

About this clone itself: As yet, its antigen is unknown.

V shed 3 bases and J 3 bases; nucleotides not matched to a gene: 11. The CDR3 is 17 residues long. The germline V gene encodes CDR1 LNHNV and CDR2 YYDKDF (reference sequence). The TCR was taken from an adult with an advanced solid tumor such as melanoma, head and neck, liver or kidney cancer. This sample comprised CD4+ or CD8+ T cells sorted from blood, obtained in a trial of the OX40 agonist ivuxolimab. The chain recombines TRBV15 with TRBJ1-2; TRBD1 matches 9 bases. The CDR3 coding sequence is TGTGCCACCAGCAGTGCCCGGGGACAGGGTTTATACTATGGCTACACCTTC. Amino acid sequence: CATSSARGQGLYYGYTF. Supplemented by reference TRBV15 and TRBJ1-2, the full variable domain reads DAMVIQNPRYQVTQFGKPVTLSCSQTLNHNVMYWYQQKSSQAPKLLFHYYDKDFNNEADTPDNFQSRRPNTSFCFLDIRSPGLGDTAMYLCATSSARGQGLYYGYTFGSGTRLTVV.